This entry features one T cell receptor beta chain sequence. Its binding antigen is unknown. There are no base qualities to consult, and no much larger clone falls within one base. This specimen's treatment or condition label, per the study, means: some 20 received Ad26.COV2.S at low or high dose, single or two shots; 5 received placebo; per-sample allocation not given. Repertoires of vaccine and placebo recipients were sequenced from samples collected on day 63 after the first injection. Cohort 1b enrolled 25 to 30 adults aged 18-55 years at a single site in Boston, USA, between 29 July and 7 August 2020. Ad26.COV2.S consisted of a replication-incompetent adenovirus type 26 vector by which a prefusion-stabilized SARS-CoV-2 spike protein from the original Wuhan strain was expressed. The immunoSEQ Assay was used to sequence TCRbeta CDR3 regions. After extraction, genomic DNA underwent amplification by bias-controlled multiplex PCR, followed by high-throughput sequencing. On the study's bioinformatics: To quantify the absolute abundance of every unique TCRbeta CDR3 region, sequences were collapsed and filtered. T cell fraction was estimated by normalizing TCRbeta template counts to usable DNA, which was measured by amplifying reference genes present in all nucleated cells. Repertoire TCRs were annotated as SARS-CoV-2-specific when V gene, CDR3 amino acid sequence and J gene were exactly matched to a known reactive TCR set. The reference SARS-CoV-2 TCR set was derived from MIRA and filtered for enrichment in COVID-19-positive ImmuneCODE repertoires, a step that removed public or cross-reactive TCRs. Using the MIRA antigens, annotated TCRs were further analysed by specific ORF or by position within an ORF. Breadth was defined as annotated unique rearrangements over total unique productive rearrangements; depth was the summed frequency of those rearrangements. Two-sided Wilcoxon rank-sum tests were used to compare TCR breadth between groups. In TCRdb, the immuneACCESS table is reduced to in-frame sequences with V and J assigned. These tables do not hold every clone; where another copy was compared, an unresolved V gene accounts for under half, and the others remain unexplained. That table is the source of V, J and clone size, and D and trimming were worked out from the DNA. In this sample the table shows hundreds of thousands of clones, 90% of which occur a single time. Of the sample, 10% to 15% falls within the top ten clones.

This sample is drawn from a study of Ad26.COV2.S vaccination and SARS-CoV-2 variants (dated by TCRdb to 2020 to 2022). Regarding the research as a whole: Vaccine-arm donors came from COV1001, a multicentre, randomized, double-blind, placebo-controlled phase I-IIa trial of Ad26.COV2.S in healthy adults. A total of roughly 32 samples were included in the TCR-sequenced set, comprising around 19 Ad26.COV2.S vaccine recipients, 5 placebo recipients and 8 SARS-CoV-2 convalescent individuals. Trial participants were randomized into five groups of five, in which low-dose or high-dose Ad26.COV2.S was given once or twice, or placebo was given on both occasions. The specificity and breadth of SARS-CoV-2-reactive T cell receptors after Ad26.COV2.S vaccination were assessed by TCRbeta repertoire sequencing. Ad26.COV2.S was administered intramuscularly at a dose of 5x10^10 or 1x10^11 viral particles, either as one shot or as two shots given 56 days apart. Investigators remained blinded to trial group allocation during experiments and outcome assessment. Beyond this particular receptor, the publication reports: According to the authors, total T cell responses may have been underestimated by the TCR breadth and depth analyses. The study was not powered for comparison of responses between vaccine doses or regimens. Compared with placebo recipients, Ad26.COV2.S recipients showed higher spike-specific TCR breadth (P = 0.0014). Comparable non-spike TCR breadth was observed between vaccine and placebo recipients, consistent with only spike being contained in the vaccine. After vaccination, spike-specific CD8+ and CD4+ T cell responses were reported to show substantial breadth.

Unmatched junction bases come to 0, with V trimmed by 4 bases and J by 7 bases. From the cysteine up to the phenylalanine, the CDR3 has a length of 13 residues. The kept DNA is CDR3 alone, 39 bases in frame from the first base. Taken from the germline V gene (reference sequence), the CDR1 and CDR2 loops are MNHNY and SVGAGI. The clonotype comes from a person aged 18-65 years who received the Ad26.COV2.S COVID-19 vaccine or a placebo. This specimen consisted of peripheral blood, obtained in a trial of Ad26.COV2.S vaccine versus placebo. The chain uses TRBV6-6 and TRBJ1-6; 8 bases in the middle match TRBD1. Here is the DNA: TGTGCCAGCAGTTGGACAGGGAATTCACCCCTCCACTTT. This is translated as CASSWTGNSPLHF.